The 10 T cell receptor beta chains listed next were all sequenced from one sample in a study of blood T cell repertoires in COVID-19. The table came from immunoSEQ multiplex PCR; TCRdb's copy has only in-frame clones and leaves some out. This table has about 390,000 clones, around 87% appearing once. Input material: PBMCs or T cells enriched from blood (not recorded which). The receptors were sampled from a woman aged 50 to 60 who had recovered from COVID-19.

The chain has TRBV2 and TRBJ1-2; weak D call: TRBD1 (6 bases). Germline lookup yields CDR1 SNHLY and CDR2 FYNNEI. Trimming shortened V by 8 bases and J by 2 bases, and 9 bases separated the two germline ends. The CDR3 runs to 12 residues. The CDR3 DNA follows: TGTGCCAGCTACAGGGTGAACTATGGCTACACCTTC. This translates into CASYRVNYGYTF.

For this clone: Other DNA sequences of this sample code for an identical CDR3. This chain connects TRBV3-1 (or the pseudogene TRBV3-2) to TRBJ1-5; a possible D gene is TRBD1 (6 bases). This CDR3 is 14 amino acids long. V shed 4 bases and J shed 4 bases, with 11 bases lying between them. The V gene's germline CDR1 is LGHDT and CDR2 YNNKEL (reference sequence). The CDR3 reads CASSRGRENQPQHF. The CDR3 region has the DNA TGTGCCAGCAGCCGGGGGCGGGAGAATCAGCCCCAGCATTTT.

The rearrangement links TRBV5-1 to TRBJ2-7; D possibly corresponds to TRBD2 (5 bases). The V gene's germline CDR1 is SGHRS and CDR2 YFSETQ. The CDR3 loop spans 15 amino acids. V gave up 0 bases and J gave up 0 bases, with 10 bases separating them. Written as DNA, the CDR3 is TGCGCCAGCAGCTTGGGAGGGCGACACTCCTACGAGCAGTACTTC. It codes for CASSLGGRHSYEQYF.

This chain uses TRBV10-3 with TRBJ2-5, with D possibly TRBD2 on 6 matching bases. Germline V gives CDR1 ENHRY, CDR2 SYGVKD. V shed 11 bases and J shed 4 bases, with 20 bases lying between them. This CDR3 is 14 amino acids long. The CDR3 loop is CAASSNPGGETQYF. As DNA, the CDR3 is TGTGCCGCGTCTAGCAACCCCGGGGGAGAGACCCAGTACTTC.

The CDR3 DNA is TGTGCCAGCAGCCCCGGGGGGGCTATGGAGCAGTACTTC. Translating gives CASSPGGAMEQYF. The J gene is TRBJ2-7, the V gene TRBV7-6, with 8 positions matching TRBD2. This CDR3 is 13 amino acids long. V was pared by 5 bases and J by 7 bases, with 7 bases of the junction left unmatched. Germline values: CDR1 SGHVS, CDR2 FNYEAQ.

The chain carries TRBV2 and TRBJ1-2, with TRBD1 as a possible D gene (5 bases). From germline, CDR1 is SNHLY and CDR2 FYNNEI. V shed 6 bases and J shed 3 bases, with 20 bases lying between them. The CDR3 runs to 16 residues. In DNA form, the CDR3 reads TGTGCCAGCAGGCCCCGGACAAGGGAGGGACACTATGGCTACACCTTC. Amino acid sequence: CASRPRTREGHYGYTF.

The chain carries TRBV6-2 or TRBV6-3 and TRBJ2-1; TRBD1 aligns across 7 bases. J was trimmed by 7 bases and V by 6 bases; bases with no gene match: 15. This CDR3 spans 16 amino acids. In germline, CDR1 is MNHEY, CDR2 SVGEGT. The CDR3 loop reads CASSQPGQPGWNEQFF. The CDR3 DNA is TGTGCCAGCAGCCAACCGGGACAGCCAGGTTGGAATGAGCAGTTCTTC.

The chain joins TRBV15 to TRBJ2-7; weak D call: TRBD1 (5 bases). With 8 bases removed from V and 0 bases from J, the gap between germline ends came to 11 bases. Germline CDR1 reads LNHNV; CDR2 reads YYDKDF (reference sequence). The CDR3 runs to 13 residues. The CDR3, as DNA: TGTGCCACCCGCCTCGGACACTCCTACGAGCAGTACTTC. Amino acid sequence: CATRLGHSYEQYF.

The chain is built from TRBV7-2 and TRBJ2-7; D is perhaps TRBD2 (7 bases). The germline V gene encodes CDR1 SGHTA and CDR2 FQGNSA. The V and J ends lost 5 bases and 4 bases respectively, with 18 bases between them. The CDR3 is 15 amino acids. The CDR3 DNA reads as TGTGCCAGCAGCCCTTCCTGGGGGGGGGCGTACGAGCAGTACTTC. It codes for CASSPSWGGAYEQYF.

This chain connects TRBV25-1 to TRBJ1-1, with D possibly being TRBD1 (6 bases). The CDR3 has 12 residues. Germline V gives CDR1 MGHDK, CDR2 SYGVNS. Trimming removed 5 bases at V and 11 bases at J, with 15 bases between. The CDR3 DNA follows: TGTGCCAGCAGTCAGCAAAACAGGGTGGCTTTCTTT. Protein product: CASSQQNRVAFF.